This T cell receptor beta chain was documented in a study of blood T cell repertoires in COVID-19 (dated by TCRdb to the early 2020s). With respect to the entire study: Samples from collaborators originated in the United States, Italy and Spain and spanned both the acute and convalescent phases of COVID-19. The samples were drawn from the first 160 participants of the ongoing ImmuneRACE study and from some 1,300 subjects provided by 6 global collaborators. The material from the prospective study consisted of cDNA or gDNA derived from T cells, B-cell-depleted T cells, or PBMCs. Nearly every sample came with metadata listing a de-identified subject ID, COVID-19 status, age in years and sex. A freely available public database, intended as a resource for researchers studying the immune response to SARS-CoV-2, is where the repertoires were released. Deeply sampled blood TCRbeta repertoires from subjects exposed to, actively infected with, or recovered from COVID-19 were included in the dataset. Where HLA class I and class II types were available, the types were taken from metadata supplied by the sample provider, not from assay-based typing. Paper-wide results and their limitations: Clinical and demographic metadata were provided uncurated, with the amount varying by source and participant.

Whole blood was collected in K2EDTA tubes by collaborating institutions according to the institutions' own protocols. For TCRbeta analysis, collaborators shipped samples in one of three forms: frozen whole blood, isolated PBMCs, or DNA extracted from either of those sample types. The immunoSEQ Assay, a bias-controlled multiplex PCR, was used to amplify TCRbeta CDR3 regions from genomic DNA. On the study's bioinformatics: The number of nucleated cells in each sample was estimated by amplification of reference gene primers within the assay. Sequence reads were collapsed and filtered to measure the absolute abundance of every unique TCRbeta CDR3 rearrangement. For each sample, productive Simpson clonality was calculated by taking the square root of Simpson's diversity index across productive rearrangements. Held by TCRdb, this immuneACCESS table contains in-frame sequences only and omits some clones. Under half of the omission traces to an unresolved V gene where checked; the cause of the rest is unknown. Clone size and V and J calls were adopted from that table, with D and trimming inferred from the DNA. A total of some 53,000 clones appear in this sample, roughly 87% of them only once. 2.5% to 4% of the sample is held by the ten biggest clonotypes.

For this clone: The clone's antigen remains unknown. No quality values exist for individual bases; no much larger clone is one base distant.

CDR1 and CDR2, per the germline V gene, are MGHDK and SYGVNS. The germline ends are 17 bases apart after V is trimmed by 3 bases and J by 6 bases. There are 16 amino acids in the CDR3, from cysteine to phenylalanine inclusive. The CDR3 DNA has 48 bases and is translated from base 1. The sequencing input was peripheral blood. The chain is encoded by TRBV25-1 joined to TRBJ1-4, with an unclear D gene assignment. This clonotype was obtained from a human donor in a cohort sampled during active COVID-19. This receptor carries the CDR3 CASSDARASGDEKLFF. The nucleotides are TGTGCCAGCAGTGACGCTCGGGCCTCCGGGGATGAAAAACTGTTTTTT.